The 16 T cell receptor beta chains reported below all come from one sample, sequenced in a study of OX40 agonist ivuxolimab in advanced cancers. Some clones are missing from TCRdb's copy, which holds only in-frame ones; the method was immunoSEQ multiplex PCR. The table has about 47,000 clones, approximately 82% seen once. Sequenced here: CD4+ or CD8+ T cells sorted from blood, sampled in a trial of the OX40 agonist ivuxolimab. The receptors shown here come from an adult with an advanced solid tumor such as melanoma, head and neck, liver or kidney cancer.

J is TRBJ1-1 and V is TRBV7-3, with D tentatively TRBD1 (6 bases). The CDR3 is 18 amino acids. The V and J ends lost 0 bases and 5 bases respectively, with 22 bases between them. The V gene's germline CDR1 is SGHTA and CDR2 FQGTGA. CDR3 sequence (DNA): TGTGCCAGCAGCTTAACCCCAGTGGGATTAAGGGGGGAAACTGAAGCTTTCTTT. It yields the protein CASSLTPVGLRGETEAFF.

This rearrangement joins TRBV5-6 to TRBJ2-5, with no clear D. The length of the CDR3 is 16 residues. V was pared by 0 bases and J by 4 bases, with 16 bases between. Germline V CDR1 and CDR2: SGHDT, YYEEEE. CDR3 nucleotides: TGTGCCAGCAGCTTGGAGGCCCTTGGGATTACAGAGACCCAGTACTTC. The encoded protein is CASSLEALGITETQYF.

As regards this clone: Mismatch with germline at one junction end may stem from a read error. The chain couples TRBV2 to TRBJ2-1, with D perhaps TRBD2 (5 bases). The CDR3 loop spans 11 amino acids. Germline V CDR1 and CDR2: SNHLY, FYNNEI. This chain's CDR3 is CASREEGEQFF. The CDR3 DNA reads TGTGCCAGCAGGGAAGAGGGTGAGCAGTTCTTC.

This clone was seen just once. The chain joins TRBV7-9 to TRBJ2-5; the D gene is possibly TRBD2 (6 bases). The CDR3 covers 15 residues. Germline V gene sequence: CDR1 SEHNR, CDR2 FQNEAQ (reference sequence). With 5 bases removed from V and 4 bases from J, the gap between germline ends came to 17 bases. In DNA, the CDR3 is TGTGCCAGCAGCAAGTCCCGGGGGATTGGAGAGACCCAGTACTTC. It translates to CASSKSRGIGETQYF. Using reference TRBV7-9 and TRBJ2-5 for the parts outside the CDR3, the full variable domain is DTGVSQNPRHKITKRGQNVTFRCDPISEHNRLYWYRQTLGQGPEFLTYFQNEAQLEKSRLLSDRFSAERPKGSFSTLEIQRTEQGDSAMYLCASSKSRGIGETQYFGPGTRLLVL.

The V call is TRBV19, the J call TRBJ2-1; 11 nucleotides line up with TRBD2. Germline CDR1 and CDR2: LNHDA and SQIVND (reference sequence). V shed 3 bases, J shed 1 base, and the junction held 11 bases outside the gene matches. The CDR3 runs to 19 residues. CDR3: CASSIRTSGFTLSYNEQFF. The CDR3, as DNA: TGTGCCAGTAGTATTAGGACTAGCGGGTTTACACTTTCCTACAATGAGCAGTTCTTC.

The chain couples TRBV7-2 to TRBJ2-7; 7 bases are a match to TRBD1. CDR1 and CDR2 (germline): SGHTA, FQGNSA. J gave up 2 bases and V 5 bases, and 3 bases lay outside the gene matches. There are 13 residues in the CDR3. The CDR3: CASSKDRTYEQYF. The CDR3 bases are TGTGCCAGCAGCAAGGACAGGACCTACGAGCAGTACTTC.

V usage is TRBV7-2 and J usage is TRBJ1-2; D not certain. The ends were cut back, 0 bases at V and 0 bases at J, with 14 bases in the middle. This CDR3 contains 17 residues. In germline, CDR1 is SGHTA, CDR2 FQGNSA. CDR3 sequence: CASSLAVLWGANYGYTF. The CDR3 coding sequence is TGTGCCAGCAGCTTAGCGGTGCTTTGGGGAGCTAACTATGGCTACACCTTC.

This clone was observed once. This sequence joins TRBV5-6 and TRBJ1-6; D gene uncertain. Germline lookup yields CDR1 SGHDT and CDR2 YYEEEE. V lost 0 bases, J lost 0 bases, and 7 bases lay in between. The CDR3 covers 16 residues. CDR3 nucleotides: TGTGCCAGCAGCTTGGTGGTTGGCTCCTATAATTCACCCCTCCACTTT. Translated, it gives CASSLVVGSYNSPLHF.

V usage is TRBV5-1 and J usage is TRBJ2-7; the D gene could be TRBD1 or TRBD2 (5 bases each). Trimming stripped 4 bases from V and 0 bases from J, with 11 bases between. The germline V gene encodes CDR1 SGHRS and CDR2 YFSETQ. The CDR3 is 14 amino acids. The CDR3 loop is CASSPGRPSYEQYF. CDR3 bases: TGCGCCAGCAGCCCGGGACGGCCCTCCTACGAGCAGTACTTC.

The rearrangement joins TRBV11-2 to TRBJ2-7; no definite D call. V dropped 0 bases and J dropped 2 bases, with 5 bases sitting between them. Germline values: CDR1 SGHAT, CDR2 FQNNGV. CDR3 size: 13 residues. CDR3 loop: CASSLDGPYEQYF. The CDR3 coding sequence is TGTGCCAGCAGCTTAGATGGGCCCTACGAGCAGTACTTC.

The chain uses TRBV7-2 and TRBJ2-5, with D perhaps TRBD2 (5 bases). The DNA end favors TRBJ2-7, so the J call may be wrong. CDR3 length: 15 amino acids. The germline gives CDR1 SGHTA, CDR2 FQGNSA. The CDR3 nucleotides read TGTGCCAGCAGCTTAGGTCGGAGCGGACCCTACGAGCAGTACTTC. Its protein product is CASSLGRSGPYEQYF.

V and J are TRBV13 and TRBJ2-5; D remains unclear. V was cut by 3 bases and J by 2 bases, with 7 bases left in between. Germline V CDR1 and CDR2: PRHDT, FYEKMQ (reference sequence). CDR3 length: 13 residues. CDR3 residues: CASSLEFQETQYF. The CDR3, as DNA: TGTGCCAGCAGCTTGGAGTTTCAAGAGACCCAGTACTTC. The full variable domain, its missing parts supplied by reference TRBV13 and TRBJ2-5, is AAGVIQSPRHLIKEKRETATLKCYPIPRHDTVYWYQQGPGQDPQFLISFYEKMQSDKGSIPDRFSAQQFSDYHSELNMSSLELGDSALYFCASSLEFQETQYFGPGTRLLVL.

This clone has just one count. The chain uses TRBV9 and TRBJ1-1, with D tentatively TRBD1 (6 bases). The germline gives CDR1 SGDLS, CDR2 YYNGEE. This CDR3 has 15 residues. The V end was cut by 0 bases, the J end by 4 bases, with 13 bases between. The CDR3 nucleotides are TGTGCCAGCAGCGTAGGGACAGTGCAGGGCACTGAAGCTTTCTTT. As protein: CASSVGTVQGTEAFF.

J is TRBJ2-7 and V is TRBV19; 9 positions match TRBD1. With V trimmed by 6 bases and J by 2 bases, 2 bases remained unmatched. This CDR3 region has 13 residues. The V gene's germline CDR1 is LNHDA and CDR2 SQIVND (reference sequence). CDR3 sequence: CASSRDRAYEQYF. DNA of the CDR3: TGTGCCAGTAGCCGGGACAGGGCCTACGAGCAGTACTTC.

V usage is TRBV10-3 and J usage is TRBJ2-5; unclear D gene. V lost 0 bases and J lost 5, with 10 bases in between. This CDR3 has 14 residues. Germline V gene lookup returns CDR1 ENHRY and CDR2 SYGVKD. The CDR3: CAISESSQSETQYF. The CDR3 nucleotides read TGTGCCATCAGTGAGTCGTCGCAGAGCGAGACCCAGTACTTC.

The chain uses TRBV7-6 and TRBJ2-7, with 8 bases aligning to TRBD1. The CDR3 runs to 12 residues. Germline V gene sequence: CDR1 SGHVS, CDR2 FNYEAQ. Trimming at V came to 3 bases and at J to 8 bases, leaving 3 bases not matched to a gene. The CDR3 sequence: CASSFGQGKQYF. CDR3 DNA sequence: TGTGCCAGCAGCTTCGGACAGGGTAAGCAGTACTTC.